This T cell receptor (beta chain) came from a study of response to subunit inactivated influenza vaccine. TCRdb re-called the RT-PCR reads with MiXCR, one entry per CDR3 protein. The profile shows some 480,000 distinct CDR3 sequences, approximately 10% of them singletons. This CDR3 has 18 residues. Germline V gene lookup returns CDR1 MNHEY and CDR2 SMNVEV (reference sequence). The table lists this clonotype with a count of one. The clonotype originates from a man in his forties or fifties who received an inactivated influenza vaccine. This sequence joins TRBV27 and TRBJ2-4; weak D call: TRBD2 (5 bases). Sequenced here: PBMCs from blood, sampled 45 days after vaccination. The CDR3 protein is CTRSFSGLQIRAKNIQYF. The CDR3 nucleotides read TGTACCCGCAGTTTCTCTGGACTTCAGATTAGGGCCAAAAACATTCAGTACTTC.